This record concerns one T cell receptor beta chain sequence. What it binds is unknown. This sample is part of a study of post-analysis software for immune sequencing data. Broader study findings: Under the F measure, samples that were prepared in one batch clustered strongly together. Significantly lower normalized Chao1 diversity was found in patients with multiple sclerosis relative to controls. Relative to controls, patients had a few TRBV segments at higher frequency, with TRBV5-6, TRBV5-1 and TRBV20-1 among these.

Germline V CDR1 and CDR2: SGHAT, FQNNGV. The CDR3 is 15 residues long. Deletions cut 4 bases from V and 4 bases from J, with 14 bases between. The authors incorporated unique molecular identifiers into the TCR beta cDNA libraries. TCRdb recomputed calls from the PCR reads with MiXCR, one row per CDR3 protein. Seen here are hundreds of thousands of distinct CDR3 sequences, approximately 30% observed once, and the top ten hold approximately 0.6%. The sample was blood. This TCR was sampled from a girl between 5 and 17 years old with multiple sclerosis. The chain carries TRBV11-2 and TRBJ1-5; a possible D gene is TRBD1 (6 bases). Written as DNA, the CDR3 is TGTGCCAGCAGCTCCGGACAGAGCTGGAATCAGCCCCAGCATTTT. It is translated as CASSSGQSWNQPQHF.